One and the same sample provided the 3 T cell receptor beta chains below, sequenced in a study of T cell clones after liver transplantation. Profiling relied on immunoSEQ multiplex PCR, and the TCRdb table lists in-frame clones only, not all of them. There are approximately 100,000 clones in the sample; more than 75% occur only once, and around 0.97% lies in the top ten. Sequenced here: CD4+ T cells from blood, sampled before liver transplant. Receptors were obtained from a human donor who received a liver transplant.

V is TRBV7-9 and J is TRBJ1-2, with D uncertain. This CDR3 has 12 amino acids. Trimming left V 5 bases short and J 7 bases short, with 11 bases between. Germline-derived CDR1 and CDR2 are SEHNR and FQNEAQ (reference sequence). CDR3 DNA: TGTGCCAGCAGCCCATCAGAGGGTGGCTACACCTTC. Residues: CASSPSEGGYTF.

The J gene is TRBJ1-1, the V gene TRBV6-1; 9 bases line up with TRBD1. The trim removed 2 bases at V and 6 bases at J, leaving 13 bases unmatched. CDR1 MNHNS and CDR2 SASEGT come from the germline V gene. The CDR3 is made up of 17 amino acids. The CDR3 coding sequence is TGTGCCAGCAGTGAATCCCGACAGGGGGGGGTTCGCGCTGAAGCTTTCTTT. Protein product: CASSESRQGGVRAEAFF.

The chain is built from TRBV5-1 and TRBJ2-4; no firm D call. Deletions cut 6 bases from V and 0 bases from J, with 10 bases between. This CDR3 is built from 14 residues. Germline lookup yields CDR1 SGHRS and CDR2 YFSETQ. The CDR3 protein is CASTPAGAKNIQYF. The CDR3 DNA is TGCGCCAGCACCCCAGCAGGAGCCAAAAACATTCAGTACTTC.